Below are 16 T cell receptor beta chains sequenced from a single sample in a study of T cell changes during pregnancy in multiple sclerosis (dated by TCRdb to between 2018 and 2021). Preparation of the library involved the immunoSEQ multiplex PCR assay. The immuneACCESS repertoire file appears here via TCRdb, limited to in-frame rearrangements. These files lack a portion of the clones; in checked studies, under half of the deficit traces to unresolved V genes, and the cause of the others is not known. The sample yields around 100,000 clones; roughly nine tenths were counted once. The ten largest clones capture less than 4.5% of the sample. Material: peripheral blood, obtained after pregnancy. Every receptor here comes from a female donor with multiple sclerosis, enrolled in a pregnancy study.

In its sample, this clone was seen once. A junction end diverges from the germline sequence, so it may reflect a read error. The chain has TRBV2 and TRBJ2-2, with TRBD2 matching 11 bases. The germline gives CDR1 SNHLY, CDR2 FYNNEI. This CDR3 has 17 amino acids. CDR3 bases: TGTGCCAGCAGGGAAGACGGGACTAGCGGCACGGCCGGGGAGCTGTTTTTT. It encodes CASREDGTSGTAGELFF. Variable domain in full (rest from reference TRBV2 and TRBJ2-2): EPEVTQTPSHQVTQMGQEVILRCVPISNHLYFYWYRQILGQKVEFLVSFYNNEISEKSEIFDDQFSVERPDGSNFTLKIRSTKLEDSAMYFCASREDGTSGTAGELFFGEGSRLTVL.

The count of this clone is one. The genes are TRBV30 and TRBJ1-3; 8 bases match TRBD1. The junction had 0 bases not matched to a gene; V was cut back by 5 bases and J by 3 bases. The CDR3 sequence is 12 residues long. Germline V lookup: CDR1 GTSNPN, CDR2 SVGIG (reference sequence). CDR3 amino acids: CAWGQGGNTIYF. The CDR3 DNA follows: TGTGCCTGGGGACAGGGTGGAAACACCATATATTTT. Based on the CDR3 plus reference TRBV30 and TRBJ1-3, the full variable domain is SQTIHQWPATLVQPVGSPLSLECTVEGTSNPNLYWYRQAAGRGLQLLFYSVGIGQISSEVPQNLSASRPQDRQFILSSKKLLLSDSGFYLCAWGQGGNTIYFGEGSWLTVV.

The chain uses TRBV2 and TRBJ2-3; maybe TRBD2 (6 bases). The V end lost 7 bases, the J end lost 1 base, and 12 bases lay between the germline ends. Germline CDR1 is SNHLY and CDR2 is FYNNEI. This CDR3 region has 14 residues. DNA for the CDR3: TGTGCCAGCACCTCTTGGGGGGGCACAGATACGCAGTATTTT. Its protein is CASTSWGGTDTQYF.

The rearrangement links TRBV6-5 to TRBJ1-1, with TRBD1 matching 7 bases. V trimming: 8 bases; J trimming: 4 bases; junction bases outside the gene matches: 10. The CDR3 loop spans 14 amino acids. CDR1 is MNHEY, CDR2 SVGAGI, per germline. The CDR3 here is CASAPGGSGTEAFF. The CDR3, as DNA: TGTGCCAGCGCGCCAGGGGGTTCGGGCACTGAAGCTTTCTTT.

The V and J genes are TRBV5-6 and TRBJ1-1; no firm D call. Trimming shortened V by 2 bases and J by 1 base, and 3 bases separated the two germline ends. CDR1 and CDR2 from the germline V gene are SGHDT and YYEEEE. The CDR3 runs to 12 residues. The CDR3 DNA follows: TGTGCCAGCAGCTTCGGGAACACTGAAGCTTTCTTT. This gives the protein CASSFGNTEAFF.

V gene TRBV15 combines with J gene TRBJ1-4; no firm D call. The CDR3 length is 12 residues. Germline V gene data show CDR1 as LNHNV and CDR2 as YYDKDF (reference sequence). Trimming took off 6 bases at V and 4 bases at J, with 6 bases between the two ends. The CDR3 DNA is TGTGCCACCAGGCGGTATAATGAAAAACTGTTTTTT. Protein: CATRRYNEKLFF.

The chain carries TRBV12-2 and TRBJ1-2; the D call TRBD1 from the table was never checked on the DNA. TRBV12-2 is recorded as a pseudogene. The length of the CDR3 is 14 residues. The CDR3 here is CASRLQGPRGGYTF. In DNA form, the CDR3 reads TGTGCAAGTCGGTTACAGGGCCCTAGAGGTGGCTACACCTTC.

This chain links TRBV5-1 with TRBJ1-4, with D hard to call. This CDR3 is 14 amino acids long. V was pared by 5 bases and J by 6 bases, with 14 bases between. Germline V CDR1 and CDR2: SGHRS, YFSETQ. The CDR3 DNA is TGCGCCAGCAGGAAGGGCGACGGGGATGAAAAACTGTTTTTT. Translated, it gives CASRKGDGDEKLFF.

This clone has only a few counts. The chain couples TRBV5-4 to TRBJ1-5; perhaps TRBD1 as D (6 bases). Per germline, CDR1 SGHNT and CDR2 YYREEE (reference sequence). This CDR3 is 14 amino acids long. The V end was cut by 2 bases, the J end by 7 bases, with 13 bases between. The CDR3 DNA reads TGTGCCAGCAGCTTAGCAGGGGAGGGCCAGCCCCAGCATTTT. This encodes CASSLAGEGQPQHF.

This clone has just a few counts. The gene calls are TRBV18 and TRBJ2-7; D is possibly TRBD1 (6 bases). Germline loops: CDR1 KGHSH, CDR2 LQKENI. The CDR3 has 13 amino acids. With 3 bases removed from V and 4 bases from J, the gap between germline ends came to 10 bases. The CDR3 is CASSPRQGYEQYF. As DNA, the CDR3 is TGTGCCAGCTCACCCCGGCAGGGGTACGAGCAGTACTTC.

This rearrangement joins TRBV7-8 to TRBJ2-3; TRBD2 might be the D (5 bases). Germline V lookup: CDR1 SGHVS, CDR2 FQNEAQ. Trimming cost V 6 bases and J 2 bases, with 18 bases left between them. The CDR3 spans 16 residues. The CDR3 here is CASSPNPSGFTDTQYF. The CDR3 bases are TGTGCCAGCAGTCCCAATCCGAGCGGCTTCACAGATACGCAGTATTTT. Using reference TRBV7-8 and TRBJ2-3 for the parts outside the CDR3, the full variable domain is GAGVSQSPRYKVAKRGQDVALRCDPISGHVSLFWYQQALGQGPEFLTYFQNEAQLDKSGLPSDRFFAERPEGSVSTLKIQRTQQEDSAVYLCASSPNPSGFTDTQYFGPGTRLTVL.

V usage is TRBV11-1 and J usage is TRBJ1-6; D ambiguous. Between the trimmed V and J ends, which lost 5 bases and 0 bases, there was a span of 17 bases. Germline CDR1 and CDR2: SGHAT and FQDESV (reference sequence). The CDR3 covers 18 residues. DNA of the CDR3: TGTGCCAGCAGCCATAGCTCCGTCAGTAGCTCCTATAATTCACCCCTCCACTTT. Its translation: CASSHSSVSSSYNSPLHF.

This clone was seen once. The chain recombines TRBV14 with TRBJ2-1; D perhaps matches TRBD2 (6 bases). V lost 1 base, J lost 6 bases, and 13 bases lay in between. The germline gives CDR1 SGHDN, CDR2 FVKESK. CDR3 length: 15 amino acids. As DNA, the CDR3 is TGTGCCAGCAGCCAAGTAACGGGGGTGTCCAATGAGCAGTTCTTC. It yields the protein CASSQVTGVSNEQFF.

This chain uses TRBV10-3 with TRBJ2-5; 8 positions match TRBD2. From germline, CDR1 is ENHRY and CDR2 SYGVKD. This CDR3 spans 19 amino acids. J was trimmed by 2 bases and V by 3 bases; bases with no gene match: 17. The CDR3 is CAISETGPTSAGKQETQYF. The CDR3 bases are TGTGCCATCAGTGAAACCGGACCGACTAGCGCAGGAAAACAAGAGACCCAGTACTTC.

This clone has a single count. This chain links TRBV5-1 with TRBJ2-2; 9 nucleotides match TRBD1. The germline V gene encodes CDR1 SGHRS and CDR2 YFSETQ. Trimming removed 3 bases from V and 4 bases from J; junction bases left unmatched: 10. The CDR3 covers 17 residues. DNA of the CDR3: TGCGCCAGCAGCTACTTCCGGGACAGGGAGATCACCGGGGAGCTGTTTTTT. This gives the protein CASSYFRDREITGELFF. Based on the CDR3 plus reference TRBV5-1 and TRBJ2-2, the full variable domain is KAGVTQTPRYLIKTRGQQVTLSCSPISGHRSVSWYQQTPGQGLQFLFEYFSETQRNKGNFPGRFSGRQFSNSRSEMNVSTLELGDSALYLCASSYFRDREITGELFFGEGSRLTVL.

The rearrangement links TRBV4-1 to TRBJ2-7, with 8 bases fitting TRBD1. The CDR3 has 14 amino acids. Germline assignment: CDR1 MGHRA and CDR2 YSYEKL. Trimming at V came to 3 bases and at J to 6 bases, leaving 7 bases not matched to a gene. CDR3 nucleotide sequence: TGCGCCAGCAGCCACGGGACAGGCTTGTTCGAGCAGTACTTC. The encoded protein is CASSHGTGLFEQYF.